This T cell receptor beta chain came from a study of blood T cell repertoires in COVID-19. The overall study: The samples span acute and convalescent COVID-19 from the United States, Italy and Spain. Sources were T cells, B-cell-depleted T cells, or PBMCs; the material itself was cDNA or gDNA.

V was clipped by 4 bases and J by 4 bases; unmatched bases: 5. The CDR3 totals 15 residues. Germline V gives CDR1 SGHTA, CDR2 FQGNSA. Original processing notes: Amplification from reference gene primers served as the basis for estimated nucleated cell counts. Clones were sequenced by immunoSEQ multiplex PCR, and TCRdb holds only the in-frame ones, with some missing. V, J and clone size are those of that table, while D and trimming were read from the DNA. The sample has 95,000 to 130,000 clones; approximately 82% are singletons. This chain links TRBV7-2 with TRBJ2-1, with 9 bases identical to TRBD1. Sequenced: peripheral blood. The TCR sequence derives from a man aged 70 or older with active or convalescent COVID-19. The CDR3 nucleotides read TGTGCCAGCAGCTCGCCAGGACAGGGGTACAATGAGCAGTTCTTC. Translation gives CASSSPGQGYNEQFF.